These T cell receptor beta chains were read from a single sample in a study of CD8 T cells in Susac syndrome. TCRdb recomputed calls from the immunoSEQ multiplex PCR reads with MiXCR, one row per CDR3 protein. Of some 180,000 distinct CDR3 sequences detected, 90% to 95% appear once; the ten largest clones hold around 0.085%. Sequenced sample: CD4+ T cells from PBMCs. These TCRs come from a human donor with Susac syndrome. The conserved cysteine and the conserved F or W are not part of the CDR3 here.

v_gene	j_gene	len	CDR3aa
TRBV12-3/TRBV12-4	TRBJ1-5	11	ASSRDMGQPQH
TRBV20-1	TRBJ1-2	12	SARDWDRGRGYT
TRBV4-1	TRBJ1-5	12	ASSQGVLNQPQH
TRBV21-1	TRBJ2-4	15	ASSTTGGSLAKNIQY
TRBV12-3/TRBV12-4	TRBJ2-7	14	ASRSNRGGVVYEQY
TRBV6-1	TRBJ2-7	12	ASRTPGQGDEQY
TRBV7-9	TRBJ2-5	12	ASSLIAGQETQY
TRBV29-1	TRBJ1-1	11	SVERQGNTEAF
TRBV3-1	TRBJ1-6	13	ASSPTGQRNSPLH
TRBV6-5	TRBJ2-2	14	ASSYSGGGETGELF
TRBV24-1	TRBJ1-2	9	ATSDFSGYT
TRBV3-1	TRBJ2-7	9	ASSQAYEQY
TRBV7-7	TRBJ2-2	12	ASSLALNTGELF
TRBV6-1	TRBJ1-5	12	ASTETDSNQPQH
TRBV7-3	TRBJ1-1	12	ASTPGTGTPEAF